These 16 T cell receptor beta chains were sequenced from one sample in a study of graft-versus-host responses after intestinal transplantation. The repertoire was sequenced with immunoSEQ multiplex PCR; TCRdb's copy has only in-frame clones and lacks some. The sample lists just under 55,000 clones, 91% occurring once. Source: PBMCs, taken roughly 95 weeks after intestinal transplant. These receptors came from a human patient who received an intestinal transplant, so some T cells may come from the graft donor.

This sequence joins TRBV4-2 and TRBJ1-1, with a possible D match to TRBD1 (5 bases). Germline CDR1 reads LGHNA; CDR2 reads YNFKEQ. Trimming removed 3 bases at V and 0 bases at J, with 23 bases between. The CDR3 runs 19 residues. The CDR3 loop reads CASSHPGRGESLMNTEAFF. CDR3 sequence (DNA): TGTGCCAGCAGCCACCCTGGACGGGGCGAAAGCCTCATGAACACTGAAGCTTTCTTT.

J is TRBJ1-3 and V is TRBV7-8, with D tentatively TRBD1 (5 bases). Trimming cost V 0 bases and J 0 bases, with 12 bases left between them. The germline gives CDR1 SGHVS, CDR2 FQNEAQ. The CDR3 is made up of 17 amino acids. As DNA, the CDR3 is TGTGCCAGCAGCTTAGCGTCTAGTGACAGCTCTGGAAACACCATATATTTT. Its protein product is CASSLASSDSSGNTIYF.

The gene calls are TRBV28 and TRBJ1-5, with D uncertain. Germline V gene sequence: CDR1 MDHEN, CDR2 SYDVKM. The CDR3 spans 12 residues. Deletions cut 9 bases from V and 6 bases from J, with 12 bases between. This CDR3 reads CASSARAQPQHF. As DNA, the CDR3 is TGTGCCAGTTCTGCTAGGGCTCAGCCCCAGCATTTT.

The chain employs TRBV10-3 and TRBJ2-7; either TRBD1 or TRBD2 may fit D (6 bases each). Germline V gene lookup returns CDR1 ENHRY and CDR2 SYGVKD. Trimming left V 8 bases short and J 0 bases short, with 11 bases between. The CDR3 consists of 13 residues. The CDR3 sequence: CAIRGGRSYEQYF. The CDR3 DNA reads as TGTGCCATCCGAGGGGGGCGCTCCTACGAGCAGTACTTC.

The rearrangement uses TRBV18 and TRBJ2-3; no definite D call. V lost 6 bases to trimming and J lost 1 base, with 14 bases between them. This CDR3 spans 15 amino acids. CDR1 KGHSH and CDR2 LQKENI come from the germline V gene. This CDR3 reads CASSLIRQGTDTQYF. DNA for the CDR3: TGTGCCAGCTCTCTAATACGGCAGGGCACAGATACGCAGTATTTT.

The chain has TRBV7-7 and TRBJ2-3; 8 bases are shared with TRBD2. CDR1 and CDR2 (germline): SSHAT, FNYEAQ (reference sequence). The CDR3 is made up of 14 amino acids. The V gene end was trimmed by 5 bases and the J gene end by 6 bases; junction bases not matched to a gene: 7. CDR3 bases: TGTGCCAGCAGCCCGGGGGGGGTCAGGGATACGCAGTATTTT. Its translation: CASSPGGVRDTQYF.

The gene calls are TRBV15 and TRBJ2-7; 7 positions match TRBD1. The V gene's germline CDR1 is LNHNV and CDR2 YYDKDF (reference sequence). This CDR3 region has 16 residues. V lost 3 bases to trimming and J lost 2 bases; unmatched junction nucleotides: 10. The CDR3 sequence is CATSSDLLRGPYEQYF. The CDR3, as DNA: TGTGCCACCAGCAGCGACCTACTGAGGGGGCCCTACGAGCAGTACTTC.

The chain links TRBV5-6 to TRBJ2-4, with D hard to call. With 4 bases removed from V and 0 bases from J, the gap between germline ends came to 11 bases. Germline CDR1 SGHDT, CDR2 YYEEEE. The CDR3 loop spans 15 amino acids. The CDR3 DNA is TGTGCCAGCAGCCTATGGGGTCTAGCCAAAAACATTCAGTACTTC. Amino acid sequence: CASSLWGLAKNIQYF.

The CDR3 sequence: CASSQVTGGQSGELFF. The CDR3 DNA is TGTGCCAGCAGCCAAGTAACGGGGGGGCAAAGCGGGGAGCTGTTTTTT. This sequence joins TRBV4-2 and TRBJ2-2, with 8 bases fitting TRBD2. The CDR3 contains 16 residues. Unmatched junction bases numbered 8, after V lost 1 base and J lost 7 bases. Germline CDR1 and CDR2: LGHNA and YNFKEQ.

The gene calls are TRBV18 and TRBJ1-4; no reliable D call. The CDR3 sequence is 15 residues long. Trimming removed 0 bases from V and 5 bases from J, with 10 bases in between. From germline, CDR1 is KGHSH and CDR2 LQKENI. As DNA, the CDR3 is TGTGCCAGCTCACCACCCAGCAGCCGGAATGAAAAACTGTTTTTT. It translates to CASSPPSSRNEKLFF.

The chain carries TRBV19 and TRBJ2-7; D might be TRBD1 (5 bases). The CDR3 consists of 11 residues. The germline V gene has CDR1 LNHDA and CDR2 SQIVND (reference sequence). Trimming took off 5 bases at V and 4 bases at J, with 6 bases between the two ends. The CDR3 nucleotides are TGTGCCAGTAGTCAGGGTTACGAGCAGTACTTC. It encodes CASSQGYEQYF.

The J gene is TRBJ2-1, the V gene TRBV7-9; no definite D call. The germline V gene has CDR1 SEHNR and CDR2 FQNEAQ (reference sequence). With 4 bases removed from V and 10 bases from J, the gap between germline ends came to 20 bases. The CDR3 runs to 15 residues. The CDR3 nucleotides are TGTGCCAGCAGCTCCTTCCCGGGCCTCAAAGAGGAGCAGTTCTTC. It yields the protein CASSSFPGLKEEQFF.

The genes are TRBV21-1 and TRBJ1-5; TRBD1, the table's D call, lacks a check against the DNA. TRBV21-1 constitutes a pseudogene. This CDR3 is 17 amino acids long. The CDR3 sequence is CASSKEGPGDPRRPQHF. CDR3 DNA sequence: TGTGCCAGCAGCAAAGAGGGGCCAGGAGACCCTCGGCGGCCCCAGCATTTT.

The chain joins TRBV18 to TRBJ2-7; 7 bases are shared with TRBD1. In germline, CDR1 is KGHSH, CDR2 LQKENI. The J segment lost 5 bases and the V segment lost 1 base, leaving 5 bases of the junction unmatched. CDR3 length equals 14 residues. The chain's CDR3 is CASSPRQGMDEQYF. The CDR3 region has the DNA TGTGCCAGCTCACCACGACAGGGAATGGACGAGCAGTACTTC. Filled out from reference TRBV18 and TRBJ2-7, the complete variable domain reads NAGVMQNPRHLVRRRGQEARLRCSPMKGHSHVYWYRQLPEEGLKFMVYLQKENIIDESGMPKERFSAEFPKEGPSILRIQQVVRGDSAAYFCASSPRQGMDEQYFGPGTRLTVT.

The J gene is TRBJ2-5, the V gene TRBV5-6, with D perhaps being TRBD1 or TRBD2 (6 bases each). In germline, CDR1 is SGHDT, CDR2 YYEEEE. The CDR3 is 14 amino acids. V lost 1 base to trimming and J lost 5 bases, with 12 bases between them. CDR3 in DNA: TGTGCCAGCAGCTTGTGGGGGGCGCGGGAGACCCAGTACTTC. This translates into CASSLWGARETQYF.

V gene TRBV5-1 combines with J gene TRBJ1-2; tentatively, D is TRBD1 (5 bases). The CDR3 has 14 amino acids. Germline lookup yields CDR1 SGHRS and CDR2 YFSETQ. The V gene lost 0 bases and the J gene lost 2 bases, with 8 bases spanning the gap. This CDR3 is CASSLAGTNYGYTF. For the CDR3, the DNA is TGCGCCAGCAGCTTGGCCGGGACGAACTATGGCTACACCTTC.